A selection of T cell receptor beta chains follows, all from one sample in a study of blood T cells in healthy people across ages. TCRdb called the 5' RACE reads again in MiXCR, with one record for every CDR3 protein. The sample contains about a million distinct CDR3 sequences, about 48% of which appear only once. The sequencing sample was made of blood. These receptor sequences come from a man aged 30 to 39 in good health. Both conserved end residues are part of each CDR3. A D gene is named only where the DNA matches it firmly. The size field is filled for only some rows; it gives once, few, many or a size class.

j_call | clone_size | d_call | v_call | cdr3_aa | cdr3_nt
TRBJ1-6 | - | - | TRBV21-1 | CASSARPNSPLHF | TGTGCCAGCAGCGCAAGGCCGAATTCACCCCTCCACTTT
TRBJ2-2 | - | TRBD1 | TRBV6-1 | CASSAYPGQKYTGELFF | TGTGCCAGCAGTGCTTATCCGGGACAGAAATACACCGGGGAGCTGTTTTTT
TRBJ2-1 | - | - | TRBV2 | CASRETSGYNEQFF | TGTGCCAGCAGGGAAACCTCAGGGTATAATGAGCAGTTCTTC
TRBJ2-1 | few | TRBD2 | TRBV6-2/TRBV6-3 | CASSYPGLAEPDNEQFF | TGTGCCAGCAGTTACCCCGGACTAGCGGAGCCCGACAATGAGCAGTTCTTC
TRBJ2-3 | - | - | TRBV27 | CASSCLGTDTQYF | TGTGCCAGCAGTTGTCTGGGCACAGATACGCAGTATTTT
TRBJ2-5 | - | - | TRBV20-1 | CSASLFGGQGVETQYF | TGCAGTGCTAGTCTCTTTGGGGGCCAGGGTGTAGAGACCCAGTACTTC
TRBJ2-5 | many | - | TRBV6-5 | CASSYKGRETQYF | TGTGCCAGCAGTTACAAAGGTCGGGAGACCCAGTACTTC
TRBJ2-7 | few | - | TRBV5-5 | CASSLVGEYEQYF | TGTGCCAGCAGCTTGGTTGGGGAATACGAGCAGTACTTC
TRBJ1-2 | - | - | TRBV28 | CASRRTPNYGYTF | TGTGCCAGCAGAAGGACACCTAACTATGGCTACACCTTC
TRBJ2-7 | - | TRBD1 | TRBV20-1 | CSARWGTGIGGQYF | TGCAGTGCTAGGTGGGGGACAGGGATCGGTGGGCAGTACTTC
TRBJ1-4 | - | - | TRBV7-9 | CASSLARDVGEKLFF | TGTGCCAGCAGCTTAGCCAGGGATGTTGGTGAAAAACTGTTTTTT
TRBJ2-1 | - | - | TRBV3-1 | CASSQVLQSSYNEQFF | TGTGCCAGCAGCCAAGTATTGCAGAGCTCCTACAATGAGCAGTTCTTC
TRBJ2-4 | - | - | TRBV6-2/TRBV6-3 | CASSPLSQRTEQYF | TGTGCCAGCAGCCCTCTTTCCCAGAGAACTGAGCAGTACTTC
TRBJ2-3 | few | TRBD1 | TRBV5-1 | CASRVQGITDTQYF | TGCGCCAGCAGAGTACAGGGGATCACAGATACGCAGTATTTT
TRBJ2-7 | - | TRBD2 | TRBV7-6 | CASSDRLAGKYEQYF | TGTGCCAGCAGCGACAGACTAGCGGGGAAGTACGAGCAGTACTTC
TRBJ2-3 | - | - | TRBV29-1 | CSGGGRDTQYF | TGCAGCGGCGGAGGGAGAGATACGCAGTATTTT
TRBJ2-7 | - | - | TRBV21-1 | CASSLWTGLIGDYEQYF | TGTGCCAGCAGCCTCTGGACAGGACTCATAGGGGACTACGAGCAGTACTTC
TRBJ2-1 | many | TRBD1 | TRBV29-1 | CSLIRQGSSIEQFF | TGCAGCTTGATAAGACAGGGAAGCTCCATTGAGCAGTTCTTC
TRBJ2-5 | - | - | TRBV10-3 | CATRDHSQETQYF | TGTGCCACCCGGGACCACTCGCAGGAGACCCAGTACTTC
TRBJ2-5 | - | - | TRBV29-1 | CSVDAQETQYF | TGCAGCGTTGACGCCCAAGAGACCCAGTACTTC
TRBJ2-7 | few | TRBD2 | TRBV20-1 | CSARPLAGGISYEQYF | TGCAGTGCTAGACCACTAGCGGGGGGGATCTCCTACGAGCAGTACTTC
TRBJ2-2 | - | - | TRBV15 | CATSRDLSGELFF | TGTGCCACCAGCAGAGATCTTTCTGGGGAGCTGTTTTTT
TRBJ1-2 | - | - | TRBV29-1 | CSALQRGRTYGYTF | TGCAGCGCCTTGCAGCGGGGGCGTACCTATGGCTACACCTTC
TRBJ2-7 | few | - | TRBV4-3 | CASSPEAKAYEQYF | TGCGCCAGCAGCCCAGAAGCGAAGGCCTACGAGCAGTACTTC
TRBJ2-5 | - | - | TRBV7-2 | CASSLFPGEQYF | TGTGCCAGCAGCTTATTCCCCGGGGAGCAGTACTTC
TRBJ1-2 | - | - | TRBV7-9 | CASSSDSLNYGYTF | TGTGCCAGCAGCTCGGACAGCCTTAACTATGGCTACACCTTC
TRBJ2-7 | - | - | TRBV9 | CASSVVGQSYEQYF | TGTGCCAGCAGCGTAGTAGGACAGTCCTACGAGCAGTACTTC
TRBJ2-3 | few | - | TRBV5-5 | CASSDGQSFADTQYF | TGTGCCAGCAGCGACGGACAGTCTTTTGCAGATACGCAGTATTTT
TRBJ2-2 | few | - | TRBV27 | CASTPAAGTGELFF | TGTGCCAGCACACCCGCAGCAGGGACCGGGGAGCTGTTTTTT
TRBJ2-2 | - | - | TRBV5-5 | CASSLTAANAGELFF | TGTGCCAGCAGTCTCACAGCCGCGAACGCCGGGGAGCTGTTTTTT
TRBJ2-3 | - | TRBD2 | TRBV5-6 | CASSWTGRAGKDTQYF | TGTGCCAGCAGCTGGACGGGACGAGCGGGGAAGGATACGCAGTATTTT
TRBJ2-7 | - | TRBD1 | TRBV5-6 | CASRTGTGISEQYF | TGTGCCAGCAGAACCGGGACAGGGATTTCCGAGCAGTACTTC
TRBJ2-1 | - | - | TRBV7-8 | CASSLALGWDEQFF | TGTGCCAGCAGCTTAGCGCTGGGCTGGGATGAGCAGTTCTTC
TRBJ2-1 | - | - | TRBV6-2/TRBV6-3 | CASRASGTYQETQFF | TGTGCCAGCAGGGCCTCAGGGACTTACCAAGAGACCCAGTTCTTC
TRBJ2-3 | - | - | TRBV28 | CASRALGGTDTQYF | TGTGCCAGCAGGGCTTTGGGTGGCACAGATACGCAGTATTTT
TRBJ1-2 | - | - | TRBV7-9 | CASSPPGPTNYGYTF | TGTGCCAGCAGCCCGCCGGGACCAACTAACTATGGCTACACCTTC
TRBJ2-7 | - | - | TRBV6-5 | CASSYAGRQGLHEQYF | TGTGCCAGCAGTTACGCGGGAAGACAGGGACTCCACGAGCAGTACTTC
TRBJ1-1 | - | - | TRBV5-1 | CASSTDTGTEAFF | TGCGCCAGCAGCACGGACACCGGCACTGAAGCTTTCTTT
TRBJ2-3 | - | TRBD2 | TRBV18 | CASSPRTSGGVDTQYF | TGTGCCAGCTCACCACGGACTAGCGGCGGAGTAGATACGCAGTATTTT
TRBJ2-1 | few | TRBD1 | TRBV24-1 | CATSKTGVGYNEQFF | TGTGCCACCAGCAAGACAGGGGTCGGCTACAATGAGCAGTTCTTC
TRBJ2-7 | - | - | TRBV6-5 | CASSYGKIYEQYF | TGTGCCAGCAGTTACGGGAAGATCTACGAGCAGTACTTC
TRBJ2-2 | - | TRBD2 | TRBV12-3/TRBV12-4 | CASRRGANTGELFF | TGTGCCAGCAGGCGGGGGGCGAACACCGGGGAGCTGTTTTTT
TRBJ1-1 | - | - | TRBV7-2 | CASSVSTITEAFF | TGTGCCAGCAGCGTTTCAACTATCACTGAAGCTTTCTTT
TRBJ1-2 | once | TRBD1 | TRBV4-1 | CASTQDSAGEFADRGTISHGYTF | TGCGCCAGCACCCAAGATTCAGCGGGAGAGTTTGCGGACAGGGGAACTATTAGTCATGGCTACACCTTC
TRBJ2-2 | - | - | TRBV20-1 | CSAESPGPGGELFF | TGCAGTGCTGAATCACCGGGACCCGGCGGTGAGCTGTTTTTT
TRBJ2-7 | - | - | TRBV6-5 | CASKRTETYEQYF | TGTGCCAGCAAAAGGACAGAGACCTACGAGCAGTACTTC
TRBJ1-5 | few | - | TRBV7-2 | CASSPLLGPNQPQHF | TGTGCCAGCAGCCCCCTTTTGGGCCCCAATCAGCCCCAGCATTTT
TRBJ1-1 | few | - | TRBV29-1 | CSVAASQQGSTEAFF | TGCAGCGTCGCCGCTTCCCAACAGGGAAGCACTGAAGCTTTCTTT
TRBJ1-5 | - | - | TRBV3-1 | CASSQDTGGNQPQHF | TGTGCCAGCAGCCAAGATACTGGGGGTAATCAGCCCCAGCATTTT
TRBJ2-5 | - | - | TRBV6-1 | CASSDGLRQTQETQYF | TGTGCCAGCAGTGACGGGCTCCGGCAAACACAAGAGACCCAGTACTTC
TRBJ2-3 | - | TRBD2 | TRBV5-1 | CASSAGGYADTQYF | TGCGCCAGCAGCGCGGGGGGCTACGCAGATACGCAGTATTTT
TRBJ2-5 | - | - | TRBV5-6 | CVSSLVEETQYF | TGTGTCAGCAGCTTGGTCGAAGAGACCCAGTACTTC
TRBJ1-2 | few | - | TRBV20-1 | CSPPRWEISDYGYTF | TGCAGTCCCCCCCGGTGGGAAATATCGGACTATGGCTACACCTTC
TRBJ2-3 | - | - | TRBV7-9 | CANRDSSTDTQYF | TGTGCCAACCGGGACTCCAGCACAGATACGCAGTATTTT
TRBJ2-3 | few | TRBD2 | TRBV20-1 | CSASFIAGGPDTQYF | TGCAGTGCTAGTTTCATAGCGGGGGGGCCTGATACGCAGTATTTT
TRBJ1-1 | few | TRBD1 | TRBV15 | CATSHRGQLNTEAFF | TGTGCCACCAGCCACAGGGGGCAACTGAACACTGAAGCTTTCTTT
TRBJ2-7 | - | - | TRBV7-2 | CASSWTWTYEQYF | TGTGCCAGCAGCTGGACTTGGACCTACGAGCAGTACTTC
TRBJ1-5 | - | - | TRBV29-1 | CSVEVGGAGQPQHF | TGCAGCGTTGAAGTTGGGGGGGCCGGTCAGCCCCAGCATTTT
TRBJ2-4 | many | TRBD2 | TRBV20-1 | CSLRAAGDMKNIQYF | TGCAGTCTTAGGGCGGCGGGGGATATGAAAAACATTCAGTACTTC